The clone carrying this T cell receptor beta chain came up many times. The antigen is undetermined. The record originates from a study of CD8+ T cells in alopecia areata. Findings of the study overall: Although TCR sharing was seen in mice, sharing across patients was less clear, possibly for HLA-related reasons. The study found higher clonality in lesional than normal scalp, especially in alopecia totalis/universalis.

Isolated RNA was reverse transcribed into cDNA used as the sequencing template. Data came from immunoSEQ multiplex PCR; TCRdb stores just in-frame clones and leaves some out. The data show roughly 120,000 clones, roughly two fifths seen once. The CDR3 consists of 14 residues. After removal of 8 bases from V and 5 bases from J, the junction contained 10 bases not matched to a gene. The germline V gene has CDR1 MDHEN and CDR2 SYDVKM. Both peripheral blood and punch biopsies of lesional scalp skin were obtained from patients who had alopecia areata. This TCR came from a human donor with alopecia areata. Sequenced input: CD4+ T cells sorted from blood. The V gene is TRBV28, the J gene TRBJ2-5; 8 bases fit TRBD2. The CDR3 DNA is TGTGCCAGCCGGATGACTAGCGCCGGCGAGACCCAGTACTTC. It encodes CASRMTSAGETQYF.